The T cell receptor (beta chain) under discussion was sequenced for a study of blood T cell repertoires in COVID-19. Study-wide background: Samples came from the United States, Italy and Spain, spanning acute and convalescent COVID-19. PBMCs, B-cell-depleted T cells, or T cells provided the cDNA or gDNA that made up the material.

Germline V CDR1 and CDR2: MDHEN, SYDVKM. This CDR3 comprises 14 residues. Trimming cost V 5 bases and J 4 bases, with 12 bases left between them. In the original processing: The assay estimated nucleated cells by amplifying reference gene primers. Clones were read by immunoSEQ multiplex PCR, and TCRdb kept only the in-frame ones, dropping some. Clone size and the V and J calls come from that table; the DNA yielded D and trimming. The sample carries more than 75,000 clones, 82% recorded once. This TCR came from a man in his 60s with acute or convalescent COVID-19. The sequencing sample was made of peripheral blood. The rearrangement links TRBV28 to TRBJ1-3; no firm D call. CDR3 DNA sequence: TGTGCCAGCAGTCCCACGCGGTCCGGAAACACCATATATTTT. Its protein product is CASSPTRSGNTIYF.